A selection of T cell receptor beta chains follows, all from one sample in a study of glioma-infiltrating T cells after dendritic cell vaccination. Only in-frame clones appear in the TCRdb table, and some are missing; sequencing was by immunoSEQ multiplex PCR. There are about 73,000 clones in the sample; more than 65% occur only once, and approximately 2.1% lies in the top ten. The sequencing used blood, collected before dendritic cell vaccination. The receptors derive from a human donor with glioblastoma. Both conserved end residues are part of each CDR3. D genes are given only for firm matches. The size of a clone is reported for some rows only, either as once, few or many, or as a class for expanded clones.

D gene	clone size	V gene	J gene	CDR3 DNA	CDR3 protein
NA	few	TRBV7-6	TRBJ1-4	TGTGCCAGCAGTAATCCGGGAGCGAATGAAAAACTGTTTTTT	CASSNPGANEKLFF
TRBD2	NA	TRBV5-6	TRBJ2-3	TGTGCCAGCAGCTTCGGGGGGGGCACGCAGTATTTT	CASSFGGGTQYF
TRBD2	once	TRBV5-1	TRBJ2-7	TGCGCCAGCAGCTTGGCCCGCGGGGGGCTCTACGAGCAGTACTTC	CASSLARGGLYEQYF
NA	NA	TRBV19	TRBJ2-6	TGTGCCAGTAGTACTTCGGAGAGACCCAGCTCTGGGGCCAACGTCCTGACTTTC	CASSTSERPSSGANVLTF
NA	NA	TRBV13	TRBJ2-1	TGTGCCAGCAGCTCCGTACAGGATGAGCAGTTCTTC	CASSSVQDEQFF
TRBD2	NA	TRBV29-1	TRBJ2-1	TGCAGCGTTGAAAAGGGACTAGGAGGATCTGAGCAGTTCTTC	CSVEKGLGGSEQFF
TRBD1	NA	TRBV18	TRBJ1-5	TGTGCCAGCTCCATGGACAGGGAACAGCCCCAGCATTTT	CASSMDREQPQHF
TRBD1	few	TRBV18	TRBJ1-4	TGTGCCAGCTCACCACTACAGGGGGTTGAAAAACTGTTTTTT	CASSPLQGVEKLFF
TRBD2	NA	TRBV5-1	TRBJ2-3	TGCGCCAGCAGGAGGACTAGCGGGACCACAGATACGCAGTATTTT	CASRRTSGTTDTQYF
TRBD2	NA	TRBV6-5	TRBJ2-1	TGTGCCAGCAGTTACACGGCTAGCGGGAGGGCTGGGGAGCAGTTCTTC	CASSYTASGRAGEQFF
NA	NA	TRBV6-1	TRBJ2-1	TGTGCCAGCAGTGCCTTTCGCGGCGGGGCCTCCGGTGGGCAGTTCTTC	CASSAFRGGASGGQFF
NA	few	TRBV19	TRBJ1-5	TGTGCCAGTAGTATGGGACAAGAGGGCAATCAGCCCCAGCATTTT	CASSMGQEGNQPQHF
NA	NA	TRBV27	TRBJ1-1	TGTGCCAGCAGTTTATACCGGGACACTGAAGCTTTCTTT	CASSLYRDTEAFF
NA	few	TRBV13	TRBJ1-3	TGTGCCAGCAGCTTAGACTCAAGCTCTGGAAACACCATATATTTT	CASSLDSSSGNTIYF
TRBD1	once	TRBV5-6	TRBJ1-4	TGTGCCAGCAGCTTGAGGTCTGGGACAGCAGGTGAAAAACTGTTTTTT	CASSLRSGTAGEKLFF
TRBD1	NA	TRBV2	TRBJ2-5	TGTGCCAGCAGTAAGGACAGGGGTCGGCAAGAGACCCAGTACTTC	CASSKDRGRQETQYF
TRBD1	NA	TRBV19	TRBJ1-2	TGTGCCACCAAGATGGCAGGGGGAGGTGGCTACACCTTC	CATKMAGGGGYTF
NA	once	TRBV5-1	TRBJ1-3	TGCGCCAGCACCTCGGGAACCTCTGGAAACACCATATATTTT	CASTSGTSGNTIYF
TRBD1	few	TRBV6-1	TRBJ1-2	TGTGCCAGCTCTGACAGGGGCCCCGGCTACACCTTC	CASSDRGPGYTF
NA	NA	TRBV18	TRBJ1-4	TGTGCCAGCTCCTCAAAAATACGCATGCAGGGACAATCAAATGAAAAACTGTTTTTT	CASSSKIRMQGQSNEKLFF
TRBD1	NA	TRBV2	TRBJ2-2	TGTGCCAGCTCGGGACGGACAGGCACCGGGGAGCTGTTTTTT	CASSGRTGTGELFF
NA	NA	TRBV5-1	TRBJ2-1	TGCGCCAGCAGCTTGGCCCCTAGTAAAACAAATGAGCAGTTCTTC	CASSLAPSKTNEQFF